One sample yielded the 24 T cell receptor beta chains listed below, sequenced in a study of cytomegalovirus exposure and HLA in healthy donors. PCR amplification relied on 60 Vbeta primers (plus 13 Jbeta primers). Method: immunoSEQ multiplex PCR; TCRdb's copy keeps in-frame clones and lacks some. The table includes about 110,000 clones, 81% detected once. Sequenced material: PBMCs. The source is a young woman in good health and CMV-seronegative.

V and J are TRBV30 and TRBJ1-1, with TRBD1 as a possible D gene (6 bases). Germline-derived CDR1 and CDR2 are GTSNPN and SVGIG (reference sequence). This CDR3 region has 17 residues. V was cut by 0 bases and J by 4 bases, with 21 bases left in between. As DNA, the CDR3 is TGTGCCTGGAGTGTTTATATTCAGGTGGGGGGGGCCACTGAAGCTTTCTTT. It specifies CAWSVYIQVGGATEAFF.

The chain recombines TRBV6-5 with TRBJ2-3; 9 nucleotides match TRBD2. The CDR3 spans 15 residues. V dropped 5 bases and J dropped 3; count of bases not matched to a gene: 6. CDR1 MNHEY and CDR2 SVGAGI come from the germline V gene. CDR3 nucleotide sequence: TGTGCCAGCAGTCGCCTGGGACTAGCTACAGATACGCAGTATTTT. Protein: CASSRLGLATDTQYF.

The V and J genes are TRBV6-6 and TRBJ2-4; D gene ambiguous. The CDR3 consists of 15 residues. V lost 6 bases, J lost 5 bases, and 17 bases lay in between. Germline V gene data show CDR1 as MNHNY and CDR2 as SVGAGI (reference sequence). The chain's CDR3 is CASSPYLIAENIQYF. DNA for the CDR3: TGTGCCAGCAGCCCCTACCTGATCGCTGAAAACATTCAGTACTTC.

This chain connects TRBV7-9 to TRBJ1-2; unclear D gene. From germline, CDR1 is SEHNR and CDR2 FQNEAQ (reference sequence). Trimming shortened V by 7 bases and J by 1 base, and 13 bases separated the two germline ends. This CDR3 is 14 amino acids long. The CDR3 loop reads CASITPGLNYGYTF. CDR3 sequence (DNA): TGTGCCAGCATCACCCCAGGACTTAACTATGGCTACACCTTC. Full variable domain (remainder filled in from reference TRBV7-9 and TRBJ1-2): DTGVSQNPRHKITKRGQNVTFRCDPISEHNRLYWYRQTLGQGPEFLTYFQNEAQLEKSRLLSDRFSAERPKGSFSTLEIQRTEQGDSAMYLCASITPGLNYGYTFGSGTRLTVV.

The chain is built from TRBV7-2 and TRBJ1-3; D may be TRBD1 (5 bases). From germline, CDR1 is SGHTA and CDR2 FQGNSA. CDR3 size: 17 residues. The V end was cut by 1 base, the J end by 0 bases, with 13 bases between. CDR3 sequence (DNA): TGTGCCAGCAGCTTAGTTTTCTCGGGACTCTCTGGAAACACCATATATTTT. As protein: CASSLVFSGLSGNTIYF.

This clone was recorded once. The chain carries TRBV29-1 and TRBJ2-7, with TRBD2 identical over 7 bases. Germline V lookup: CDR1 SQVTM, CDR2 ANQGSEA. CDR3 length equals 13 residues. V was pared by 5 bases and J by 7 bases, with 11 bases of the junction left unmatched. For the CDR3, the DNA is TGCAGCGTTAGAACGCGGTCACTAGCGGAGCAGTACTTC. Translation: CSVRTRSLAEQYF.

The chain couples TRBV19 to TRBJ2-5; maybe TRBD2 (5 bases). In germline, CDR1 is LNHDA, CDR2 SQIVND (reference sequence). The CDR3 is 14 residues long. V was cut by 3 bases and J by 5 bases, with 13 bases left in between. The CDR3 region is CASSIAVTGETQYF. In DNA form, the CDR3 reads TGTGCCAGTAGTATCGCGGTAACGGGGGAGACCCAGTACTTC.

The chain joins TRBV7-2 to TRBJ2-2, with TRBD2 matching 10 bases. CDR3 length: 16 amino acids. Per the germline V gene, CDR1 is SGHTA and CDR2 is FQGNSA. V lost 6 bases to trimming and J lost 2 bases; unmatched junction nucleotides: 6. This chain's CDR3 is CASRLWTSGNTGELFF. The CDR3 nucleotides read TGTGCCAGCAGGCTCTGGACTAGCGGAAACACCGGGGAGCTGTTTTTT. Using reference TRBV7-2 and TRBJ2-2 for the parts outside the CDR3, the full variable domain is GAGVSQSPSNKVTEKGKDVELRCDPISGHTALYWYRQSLGQGLEFLIYFQGNSAPDKSGLPSDRFSAERTGGSVSTLTIQRTQQEDSAVYLCASRLWTSGNTGELFFGEGSRLTVL.

The V and J genes are TRBV19 and TRBJ2-7; 8 bases are shared with TRBD2. The J segment lost 4 bases and the V segment lost 5 bases, leaving 13 bases of the junction unmatched. Germline-derived CDR1 and CDR2 are LNHDA and SQIVND (reference sequence). The length of the CDR3 is 16 residues. The chain's CDR3 is CASSPPPASGRYEQYF. In DNA form, the CDR3 reads TGTGCCAGTAGTCCCCCCCCCGCTAGCGGGCGGTACGAGCAGTACTTC.

The chain carries TRBV19 and TRBJ2-1, with 8 nucleotides matching TRBD2. The germline gives CDR1 LNHDA, CDR2 SQIVND (reference sequence). There are 14 residues in the CDR3. The ends lost 5 bases at V and 7 bases at J; junction bases unmatched: 7. CDR3 sequence reads: CASSPGLVGNEQFF. Here the CDR3 DNA reads TGTGCCAGTAGTCCGGGACTAGTCGGGAATGAGCAGTTCTTC.

The chain employs TRBV12-5 and TRBJ2-7; 8 bases line up with TRBD1. Germline loops: CDR1 LGHNT, CDR2 FRNRAP. V was clipped by 3 bases and J by 4 bases; unmatched bases: 8. CDR3 length equals 15 residues. The DNA for the CDR3 is TGTGCTAGTGGTTTCGGGGACAGGTCCCTATACGAGCAGTACTTC. Protein sequence: CASGFGDRSLYEQYF.

V usage is TRBV7-2 and J usage is TRBJ1-2, with D perhaps matching TRBD1 (5 bases). Germline values: CDR1 SGHTA, CDR2 FQGNSA. The CDR3 totals 13 residues. Deletions cut 3 bases from V and 8 bases from J, with 13 bases between. The CDR3 DNA is TGTGCCAGCAGCTTGGCGGGACTTAGGGGCTACACCTTC. Translated, it gives CASSLAGLRGYTF.

The rearrangement links TRBV27 to TRBJ2-6; D is undetermined. The CDR3 totals 16 residues. V dropped 6 bases and J dropped 0 bases, with 12 bases sitting between them. CDR1 is MNHEY and CDR2 is SMNVEV in the germline V gene (reference sequence). CDR3 protein: CASRPERSSGANVLTF. In nucleotides, the CDR3 is TGTGCCAGCAGGCCCGAACGGAGCTCTGGGGCCAACGTCCTGACTTTC. The whole variable domain, filled in from reference TRBV27 and TRBJ2-6, reads EAQVTQNPRYLITVTGKKLTVTCSQNMNHEYMSWYRQDPGLGLRQIYYSMNVEVTDKGDVPEGYKVSRKEKRNFPLILESPSPNQTSLYFCASRPERSSGANVLTFGAGSRLTVL.

This chain connects TRBV5-1 to TRBJ2-7; 7 bases are a match to TRBD1. Germline values: CDR1 SGHRS, CDR2 YFSETQ. There are 14 residues in the CDR3. V shed 2 bases and J 2 bases; nucleotides not matched to a gene: 4. The chain's CDR3 is CASSLSGQPYEQYF. The CDR3 region has the DNA TGCGCCAGCAGCTTATCGGGACAGCCCTACGAGCAGTACTTC. Full variable domain (rest looked up from reference TRBV5-1 and TRBJ2-7): KAGVTQTPRYLIKTRGQQVTLSCSPISGHRSVSWYQQTPGQGLQFLFEYFSETQRNKGNFPGRFSGRQFSNSRSEMNVSTLELGDSALYLCASSLSGQPYEQYFGPGTRLTVT.

This chain uses TRBV7-6 with TRBJ2-1; a weak D match, TRBD2 (6 bases). Trimming took off 0 bases at V and 4 bases at J, with 16 bases between the two ends. This CDR3 comprises 17 residues. Germline V CDR1 and CDR2: SGHVS, FNYEAQ. This chain's CDR3 is CASSLARGLEPYNEQFF. CDR3 coding DNA: TGTGCCAGCAGCTTAGCTAGGGGACTGGAGCCGTACAATGAGCAGTTCTTC.

V and J are TRBV6-5 and TRBJ2-7; TRBD2 agrees at 11 bases. The CDR3 has 14 amino acids. Germline loops: CDR1 MNHEY, CDR2 SVGAGI. The junction had 0 bases not matched to a gene; V was cut back by 4 bases and J by 1 base. The CDR3 sequence is CASSSSGRSYEQYF. For the CDR3, the DNA is TGTGCCAGCAGTTCTAGCGGGAGGTCCTACGAGCAGTACTTC.

V usage is TRBV6-1 and J usage is TRBJ1-4, with D possibly matching TRBD1 (5 bases). V was cut by 7 bases and J by 5 bases, with 11 bases left in between. The CDR3 length is 13 residues. Germline lookup yields CDR1 MNHNS and CDR2 SASEGT. CDR3: CASIRGGNEKLFF. CDR3 bases: TGTGCCAGCATAAGGGGCGGAAATGAAAAACTGTTTTTT.

The sample holds a few counts of this clone. The chain carries TRBV6-5 and TRBJ2-2, with D possibly being TRBD1 (6 bases). V dropped 8 bases and J dropped 0 bases, with 13 bases sitting between them. CDR3 length: 15 residues. Germline loops: CDR1 MNHEY, CDR2 SVGAGI. The CDR3: CASFSWGPNTGELFF. CDR3 nucleotides: TGTGCCAGCTTCTCCTGGGGGCCGAACACCGGGGAGCTGTTTTTT.

This clone has only one observation. The rearrangement joins TRBV9 to TRBJ2-1; 14 bases are shared with TRBD2. The CDR3 is made up of 19 amino acids. The trim removed 4 bases at V and 5 bases at J, leaving 14 bases unmatched. Germline-derived CDR1 and CDR2 are SGDLS and YYNGEE. The CDR3 region is CASSLGLAGVLSGDNEQFF. As DNA, the CDR3 is TGTGCCAGCAGCTTGGGACTAGCGGGAGTCTTGTCCGGCGACAATGAGCAGTTCTTC.

The genes are TRBV29-1 and TRBJ1-1; D perhaps matches TRBD1 (5 bases). The CDR3 runs 14 residues. Germline lookup yields CDR1 SQVTM and CDR2 ANQGSEA. Trimming removed 6 bases at V and 6 bases at J, with 20 bases between. The CDR3 loop is CSVLNPGMGSEAFF. As DNA, the CDR3 is TGCAGCGTCTTAAATCCAGGGATGGGGTCTGAAGCTTTCTTT.

This sequence joins TRBV6-6 and TRBJ2-7; TRBD1 agrees at 8 bases. Germline trimming cut 6 bases from V and 6 bases from J; bases unmatched to any gene: 1. The CDR3 contains 11 residues. Germline assignment: CDR1 MNHNY and CDR2 SVGAGI (reference sequence). The CDR3 here is CASRTGVEQYF. CDR3 in DNA: TGTGCCAGCAGGACAGGGGTCGAGCAGTACTTC.

This clone has only one observation. The chain joins TRBV5-1 to TRBJ2-2; 8 bases are shared with TRBD1. The CDR3 loop spans 15 amino acids. Germline loops: CDR1 SGHRS, CDR2 YFSETQ. Unmatched junction bases numbered 6, after V lost 4 bases and J lost 4 bases. The CDR3 spells CASSTGQGPTGELFF. The DNA of the CDR3 is TGCGCCAGCAGCACCGGACAGGGCCCCACCGGGGAGCTGTTTTTT.

Only a few counts were recorded for this clone. The chain carries TRBV19 and TRBJ2-2; D may be TRBD2 (6 bases). The CDR3 contains 15 residues. The V and J ends lost 10 bases and 4 bases respectively, with 19 bases between them. Germline V gives CDR1 LNHDA, CDR2 SQIVND (reference sequence). The CDR3 spells CATSPGRDLTGELFF. CDR3 sequence (DNA): TGTGCCACCTCCCCCGGGCGGGACCTCACCGGGGAGCTGTTTTTT.

The chain links TRBV19 to TRBJ2-5; maybe TRBD2 (5 bases). The CDR3 totals 13 residues. Germline CDR1 LNHDA, CDR2 SQIVND (reference sequence). The V gene lost 5 bases and the J gene lost 2 bases, with 9 bases spanning the gap. The CDR3 DNA reads TGTGCCAGTAGTCGAGGGAGTCAAGAGACCCAGTACTTC. Encoded protein: CASSRGSQETQYF.